These T cell receptor beta chains were read from a single sample in a study of neurological immune-mediated disorders. TCRdb analysed the 5' RACE reads with MiXCR anew, one entry per CDR3 protein. Among 77,000 or so distinct CDR3 sequences listed, about 9% were seen once. The sample taken for sequencing was PBMCs. The origin of the receptors is a man between 50 and 59 years old in good health. Each CDR3 is given without its conserved first and last residue.

J | V | CDR3
TRBJ1-1 | TRBV29-1 | SVQGYGTEAF
TRBJ2-1 | TRBV12-3/TRBV12-4 | ASSPGPGRGYEQF
TRBJ2-7 | TRBV9 | ASSVDEGAYEQY
TRBJ2-3 | TRBV20-1 | SAPAAGEGRDTQY
TRBJ2-1 | TRBV7-2 | ASSVSPGLRRMNEQF
TRBJ2-1 | TRBV5-1 | ASSLATSQFNEQF
TRBJ2-7 | TRBV20-1 | SAIYLSGGHEQY
TRBJ2-5 | TRBV5-1 | ASSDGYRGGETQY
TRBJ2-7 | TRBV7-2 | ASSRMTYEQY
TRBJ2-1 | TRBV5-1 | ASSLVGDKNNEQF
TRBJ2-3 | TRBV29-1 | SVGRRLAKGVDTQY
TRBJ1-2 | TRBV29-1 | SVEDYGGIRPNYGYT
TRBJ1-5 | TRBV12-3/TRBV12-4 | ASSRGINQPQH
TRBJ2-1 | TRBV3-1 | ASSQEGREQF
TRBJ2-7 | TRBV20-1 | SAKDSGRSLYEQY
TRBJ1-2 | TRBV7-9 | ASSLGTDGYT
TRBJ2-7 | TRBV12-3/TRBV12-4 | ASRRGGTRSYEQY
TRBJ2-4 | TRBV28 | ASSPPTSGMAKNIQY
TRBJ2-7 | TRBV28 | ASSHAPYEQY
TRBJ2-1 | TRBV20-1 | SARRPGQTSNEQF
TRBJ1-1 | TRBV30 | AWGTGGKAF
TRBJ1-4 | TRBV28 | ASNSPDPKEKLF
TRBJ2-7 | TRBV9 | ASSVTGQSYEQY
TRBJ2-5 | TRBV2 | ASSEIVGEDQY
TRBJ1-1 | TRBV9 | ASGQATEAF
TRBJ1-1 | TRBV7-9 | ASSRDSIGNTEAF
TRBJ1-5 | TRBV27 | ASSNGPPTANFNQPQH
TRBJ2-7 | TRBV3-1 | ASSQDVSSGSVEQY
TRBJ2-5 | TRBV29-1 | SVVGGIQETQY
TRBJ2-5 | TRBV6-5 | ASRNKAGGIGTQY
TRBJ2-2 | TRBV5-1 | ASSSSGGNTGELF
TRBJ2-4 | TRBV12-3/TRBV12-4 | ASSSIESYIQY
TRBJ1-5 | TRBV20-1 | SARQGAGQPQH
TRBJ2-5 | TRBV29-1 | SGLGILKETQY
TRBJ2-7 | TRBV4-1 | ASSQWVGWHEQY
TRBJ2-1 | TRBV25-1 | ASSEEAGGRNEQF
TRBJ1-2 | TRBV20-1 | SASWHTAYGYT
TRBJ2-7 | TRBV10-3 | AISESGEQY
TRBJ1-4 | TRBV7-9 | ASSLGHVNEKLF
TRBJ1-4 | TRBV5-1 | ASSLGGGSRNGEKLF
TRBJ2-2 | TRBV28 | ASTERITGELF
TRBJ2-7 | TRBV29-1 | SVGGGTGIHEQY
TRBJ1-5 | TRBV3-1 | ASSQDHRGNQPQH
TRBJ1-1 | TRBV19 | ASSMAGAITEAF
TRBJ2-5 | TRBV5-1 | ASSFPWTQETQY
TRBJ2-1 | TRBV28 | ASSRSWGEQF
TRBJ2-3 | TRBV9 | ASSPGTGGTDTQY
TRBJ2-7 | TRBV12-3/TRBV12-4 | ASSPTPSYEQY
TRBJ2-7 | TRBV10-3 | AIKDRAYEQY
TRBJ2-3 | TRBV9 | ASSAEGGRDTQY
TRBJ2-5 | TRBV7-2 | ASSLEGWVETQY
TRBJ1-1 | TRBV29-1 | SGTGGTEAF
TRBJ2-7 | TRBV4-1 | ASSPGTSSIEQY
TRBJ1-6 | TRBV25-1 | ASSEYSGSFNSPLH
TRBJ2-1 | TRBV28 | ASSLALAVSYNEQF
TRBJ1-2 | TRBV19 | ASSMTPPNGYT
TRBJ2-3 | TRBV12-3/TRBV12-4 | AILQGATDTQY
TRBJ2-1 | TRBV21-1 | ASGEASYNEQF
TRBJ2-2 | TRBV5-1 | ASSPQGAVGELF
TRBJ1-5 | TRBV20-1 | SAEGTPRQPQH